This is a list of T cell receptor beta chains from one sample in a study of T cells in Graves' hyperthyroidism and ophthalmopathy. One entry per CDR3 protein, called by TCRdb with MiXCR from the multiplex PCR reads. The sample shows about 380,000 distinct CDR3 sequences, roughly 20% of them seen only once. The specimen sequenced was blood. These receptors all stem from a man aged 18-30 years with Graves' ophthalmopathy. Both conserved end residues are part of each CDR3. A D gene is named only where the DNA matches it firmly. Clone size is given for some rows only: seen once, a few or many times, or a class if the clone is expanded.

d_call,j_call,cdr3_length,v_call,clone_size,cdr3_nt,cdr3_aa
TRBD1,TRBJ1-2,13,TRBV6-1,many,TGTGCCAGCAGTACGGGACAGGGATATGGCTACACCTTC,CASSTGQGYGYTF
NA,TRBJ1-1,15,TRBV11-2,NA,TGTGCCAGCAGCTTACAGGGGCGGATGAACACTGAAGCTTTCTTT,CASSLQGRMNTEAFF
NA,TRBJ2-3,14,TRBV18,many,TGTGCCAGCTCACCCCCTACCTACACAGATACGCAGTATTTT,CASSPPTYTDTQYF
TRBD2,TRBJ2-1,14,TRBV20-1,NA,TGCAGTGCTCCTATAGCGGGTTCCTACAATGAGCAGTTCTTC,CSAPIAGSYNEQFF
NA,TRBJ2-3,13,TRBV9,once,TGTGCCAGCAGCGTCACGTTCCCAGATACGCAGTATTTT,CASSVTFPDTQYF
NA,TRBJ2-1,14,TRBV18,many,TGTGCCAGCTCACCACCGCAGGAGGGGAATGAGCAGTTCTTC,CASSPPQEGNEQFF
NA,TRBJ2-2,12,TRBV10-3,NA,TGTGCCAACAGCGATGGACCCGGGGAGCTGTTTTTT,CANSDGPGELFF
TRBD1,TRBJ2-2,13,TRBV20-1,many,TGCAGTGCTAGGACAGGGGAGGTCGGGGAGCTGTTTTTT,CSARTGEVGELFF
TRBD2,TRBJ2-1,17,TRBV20-1,NA,TGCAGTGCTAGAGATAGCACGGATTATCTCTCGCGGGGGGAGCAGTTCTTC,CSARDSTDYLSRGEQFF
TRBD1,TRBJ2-5,15,TRBV12-3/TRBV12-4,many,TGTGCCAGCAGTTTAATGGGACAGGGGCCGGAGACCCAGTACTTC,CASSLMGQGPETQYF
NA,TRBJ1-1,15,TRBV2,many,TGTGCCAGCAGCCTCAGTGGCTTACCCCACACTGAAGCTTTCTTT,CASSLSGLPHTEAFF
NA,TRBJ1-6,13,TRBV5-1,once,TGCGCCAGCGGAGAGGGGGTCAGATCACCCCTCCACTTT,CASGEGVRSPLHF
NA,TRBJ2-5,14,TRBV5-1,many,TGCGCCAGCAGCTTGGCCGGGGGAGAAGAGACCCAGTACTTC,CASSLAGGEETQYF
NA,TRBJ2-7,15,TRBV3-1,many,TGTGCCAGCAGCCGGCGGGGCGGAGGAGGATCCGAGCAGTACTTC,CASSRRGGGGSEQYF
TRBD2,TRBJ2-5,16,TRBV5-6,NA,TGTGCCAGCAGCGAGGGGACTAGCGGGTTCCAAGAGACCCAGTACTTC,CASSEGTSGFQETQYF
TRBD2,TRBJ2-5,18,TRBV5-4,NA,TGTGCCAGCAGCGGGACCGACCTAGCGGGGGGGTACCAAGAGACCCAGTACTTC,CASSGTDLAGGYQETQYF
NA,TRBJ2-5,18,TRBV28,many,TGTGCCAGCAGTTTCTGGGGATCCCTGCGTGCAGCCCAAGAGACCCAGTACTTC,CASSFWGSLRAAQETQYF
NA,TRBJ2-5,15,TRBV13,NA,TGTGCCAGCAGCTTAGGAGGAACAGGAGCGGAGACCCAGTACTTC,CASSLGGTGAETQYF
NA,TRBJ2-6,15,TRBV3-1,few,TGTGCCAGCAGCCTGAAACAGTCTGGGGCCAACGTCCTGACTTTC,CASSLKQSGANVLTF
NA,TRBJ2-2,13,TRBV20-1,many,TGCAGTGCTTCCAGCCTGAACACCGGGGAGCTGTTTTTT,CSASSLNTGELFF
NA,TRBJ2-1,16,TRBV19,NA,TGTGCCAGTAGGCCGACCCGGGCAGGGTCGCGCAATGAGCAGTTCTTC,CASRPTRAGSRNEQFF
NA,TRBJ1-6,16,TRBV4-1,many,TGCGCCAGCAGCCAAGTTCCCGGCAGCTATAATTCACCCCTCCACTTT,CASSQVPGSYNSPLHF
TRBD1,TRBJ2-7,13,TRBV5-1,many,TGCGCCAGCAGGCAGGGGGCTTCCTACGAGCAGTACTTC,CASRQGASYEQYF
TRBD1,TRBJ1-2,15,TRBV27,NA,TGTGCCAGCAGTTTACTCGGACAGGGGGAGCTTGGCTACACCTTC,CASSLLGQGELGYTF
TRBD1,TRBJ1-2,14,TRBV12-3/TRBV12-4,many,TGTGCCAGCAGTTTGGGACAGGTCGTCTATGGCTACACCTTC,CASSLGQVVYGYTF
TRBD1,TRBJ1-2,15,TRBV10-3,few,TGTGCCACCCGACAGGGTAGTAGAGTGGACTATGGCTACACCTTC,CATRQGSRVDYGYTF
TRBD2,TRBJ2-7,16,TRBV5-1,NA,TGTGCCAGCAGCTTGCTCGGCGGGGGGGCCGGTTTTGAGCAGTACTTC,CASSLLGGGAGFEQYF
NA,TRBJ1-2,15,TRBV5-1,many,TGCGCCAGCAGCTTGGGAGGGACACTCAACTATGGCTACACCTTC,CASSLGGTLNYGYTF
NA,TRBJ1-5,15,TRBV2,many,TGTGCCAGCAGTGAAACCAGGACAAGCAATCAGCCCCAGCATTTT,CASSETRTSNQPQHF
NA,TRBJ2-2,16,TRBV7-3,NA,TGTGCCAGCAGGGTGGGACCGGGTTTACTACCCGGGGAGCTGTTTTTT,CASRVGPGLLPGELFF
NA,TRBJ1-1,14,TRBV12-3/TRBV12-4,NA,TGTGCCAGCAGTCGTACAGGGCGCAGGGACGAAGCTTTCTTT,CASSRTGRRDEAFF
NA,TRBJ2-7,12,TRBV24-1,few,TGTGCCACCAGTGCGAACCATTACGAGCAGTACTTC,CATSANHYEQYF
NA,TRBJ2-3,14,TRBV9,NA,TGTGCCAGCAGCTTAGACGCTAGCACAGATACGCAGTATTTT,CASSLDASTDTQYF
NA,TRBJ2-5,14,TRBV7-9,NA,TGTGCCAGCAGGGCCCCTAGCCCCGTAGAGACCCAGTACTTC,CASRAPSPVETQYF
NA,TRBJ2-5,16,TRBV14,few,TGTGCCAGCAGCCAAGGGTTCATCCGGGGCCAAGAGACCCAGTACTTC,CASSQGFIRGQETQYF
NA,TRBJ2-7,14,TRBV5-1,few,TGCGCCAGCAGCTTGGGAGGGGGGGGCAACGAGCAGTACTTC,CASSLGGGGNEQYF
NA,TRBJ1-4,13,TRBV20-1,many,TGCAGTGCTAGATATGGGCTTAATGAAAAACTGTTTTTT,CSARYGLNEKLFF
NA,TRBJ2-3,14,TRBV20-1,many,TGCAGTGCTAGAGATGGGGGCCGCACAGATACGCAGTATTTT,CSARDGGRTDTQYF
TRBD1,TRBJ1-1,15,TRBV24-1,NA,TGTGCCACCAGTCCACCGGGACAGCCGAACACTGAAGCTTTCTTT,CATSPPGQPNTEAFF
TRBD1,TRBJ1-5,14,TRBV2,many,TGTGCCCGTCCTGACAGGGAATCGAATCAGCCCCAGCATTTT,CARPDRESNQPQHF
NA,TRBJ1-5,13,TRBV20-1,NA,TGCAGTGCTAGAGGAATAGAAGATCAGCCCCAGCATTTT,CSARGIEDQPQHF
TRBD2,TRBJ2-3,18,TRBV3-1,many,TGTGCCAGCAGCAGGACTAGCGGGGGGCCGCTGAACACAGATACGCAGTATTTT,CASSRTSGGPLNTDTQYF
TRBD2,TRBJ2-1,17,TRBV27,many,TGTGCCAGCAGTTTATCCGGCGGGGGGTACTCCTACAATGAGCAGTTCTTC,CASSLSGGGYSYNEQFF
TRBD1,TRBJ2-1,15,TRBV27,many,TGTGCCAGCAGCTTACCGGGACAGGGGTACAATGAGCAGTTCTTC,CASSLPGQGYNEQFF
TRBD1,TRBJ2-6,15,TRBV2,few,TGTGCCAGCAAACAGGGGGGTTCTGGGGCCAACGTCCTGACTTTC,CASKQGGSGANVLTF
TRBD1,TRBJ1-5,15,TRBV20-1,many,TGCAGTGCTTCACTACGTGACAGGGTCAATCAGCCCCAGCATTTT,CSASLRDRVNQPQHF
TRBD1,TRBJ2-7,14,TRBV5-6,many,TGTGCCAGCGGATCGACAGGGGGCGGTTACGAGCAGTACTTC,CASGSTGGGYEQYF
NA,TRBJ2-5,14,TRBV3-1,many,TGTGCCAGCAGCCAATTGGACAGCCAAGAGACCCAGTACTTC,CASSQLDSQETQYF
NA,TRBJ2-2,15,TRBV19,few,TGTGCCAGTAGTATCAACAGGGATTACACCGGGGAGCTGTTTTTT,CASSINRDYTGELFF
TRBD1,TRBJ2-1,15,TRBV4-1,NA,TGCGCCAGCAGCCCTGGGACAGGGTTAAACAATGAGCAGTTCTTC,CASSPGTGLNNEQFF
NA,TRBJ1-6,12,TRBV19,NA,TGTGCCAGTAGTATCTTGGGCGCGCCCCTCCACTTT,CASSILGAPLHF
TRBD1,TRBJ2-3,16,TRBV24-1,few,TGTGCCACCAGTGATTCGGACAGGGGGCGGGTAGATACGCAGTATTTT,CATSDSDRGRVDTQYF
TRBD1,TRBJ1-5,18,TRBV6-1,many,TGTGCCAGCAACACCGGGACAGGGAGAGGTGTTGGCAATCAGCCCCAGCATTTT,CASNTGTGRGVGNQPQHF
TRBD1,TRBJ1-6,15,TRBV28,NA,TGTGCCAGCAGTTTCCAGGGGGCACATAATTCACCCCTCCACTTT,CASSFQGAHNSPLHF